These T cell receptor beta chains were read from a single sample in a study of beta chain features in type 1 diabetes. The data were produced by immunoSEQ multiplex PCR, yet TCRdb's version contains in-frame clones alone and is incomplete. The data contain roughly 610,000 clones, roughly 15% of them singletons. The specimen was naive CD4+ T cells from blood. All receptors come from a man between 18 and 35 years old in good health. Both conserved end residues are part of each CDR3. A D gene is named only where the DNA matches it firmly. Size values are once, few and many counts, or a class for expanded clones, and some rows have none.

D | J | V | size | CDR3 | DNA
TRBD1 | TRBJ1-2 | TRBV6-6 | - | CASSAPGQKEYGYTF | TGTGCCAGCAGTGCCCCGGGACAGAAAGAGTATGGCTACACCTTC
TRBD1 | TRBJ1-1 | TRBV28 | few | CASSFPQGGWYTEAFF | TGTGCCAGCAGTTTCCCCCAGGGGGGTTGGTACACTGAAGCTTTCTTT
- | TRBJ1-2 | TRBV13 | few | CASSLGDSARGYTF | TGTGCCAGCAGCTTAGGAGACAGTGCTAGGGGCTACACCTTC
- | TRBJ1-2 | TRBV5-1 | few | CASRDGGNYGYTF | TGCGCCAGCAGGGACGGAGGCAACTATGGCTACACCTTC
TRBD2 | TRBJ2-1 | TRBV7-6 | - | CASSLAPPAGARYNEQFF | TGTGCCAGCAGCTTAGCGCCTCCAGCGGGAGCCCGCTACAATGAGCAGTTCTTC
- | TRBJ1-5 | TRBV7-2 | - | CASSLYTQNQPQHF | TGTGCCAGCAGCTTATACACACAAAATCAGCCCCAGCATTTT
- | TRBJ2-4 | TRBV11-2 | few | CASSLQRLPTNIQYF | TGTGCCAGCAGCCTCCAAAGGTTGCCAACAAACATTCAGTACTTC
- | TRBJ1-2 | TRBV4-3 | - | CASSQDSGFNYGYTF | TGCGCCAGCAGCCAAGATTCCGGATTTAACTATGGCTACACCTTC
- | TRBJ1-5 | TRBV27 | - | CASSLGGRGNQPQHF | TGTGCCAGCAGTTTAGGGGGCAGAGGCAATCAGCCCCAGCATTTT
- | TRBJ1-2 | TRBV6-6 | - | CATRPYGGGNYGYTF | TGTGCCACCCGTCCGTATGGGGGGGGTAACTATGGCTACACCTTC
TRBD2 | TRBJ2-3 | TRBV4-3 | - | CASSQDRRGGTDTQYF | TGCGCCAGCAGCCAAGATCGGCGGGGGGGCACAGATACGCAGTATTTT
TRBD1 | TRBJ2-5 | TRBV15 | few | CATSNWDRGEETQYF | TGTGCCACCAGCAACTGGGACAGGGGGGAGGAGACCCAGTACTTC
- | TRBJ2-1 | TRBV2 | - | CASSPNLRVTGEQFF | TGTGCCAGCAGTCCCAATCTCCGGGTGACTGGGGAGCAGTTCTTC
- | TRBJ2-1 | TRBV15 | few | CATSRGPTGEQFF | TGTGCCACCAGCAGAGGGCCGACCGGTGAGCAGTTCTTC
TRBD1 | TRBJ2-7 | TRBV7-3 | - | CASSPQQGSYEQYF | TGTGCCAGCAGCCCGCAACAGGGGTCCTACGAGCAGTACTTC
- | TRBJ2-7 | TRBV27 | few | CASRRDRSYEQYF | TGTGCCAGCAGAAGGGACCGCTCCTACGAGCAGTACTTC
- | TRBJ2-4 | TRBV25-1 | - | CASSGVNIQYF | TGTGCCAGCAGTGGAGTAAACATTCAGTACTTC
- | TRBJ1-5 | TRBV5-1 | - | CASSRNRGEGNQPQHF | TGCGCCAGCAGTCGTAACCGGGGAGAAGGCAATCAGCCCCAGCATTTT
TRBD1 | TRBJ1-2 | TRBV11-2 | few | CASSPDRDRDYGYTF | TGTGCCAGCAGCCCGGACCGGGACAGGGACTATGGCTACACCTTC
- | TRBJ1-5 | TRBV2 | few | CATTRDPGNQPQHF | TGTGCCACCACCCGGGATCCGGGCAATCAGCCCCAGCATTTT
- | TRBJ2-2 | TRBV4-2 | few | CASSYPGTPNTGELFF | TGTGCCAGCAGCTATCCCGGGACACCGAACACCGGGGAGCTGTTTTTT
TRBD2 | TRBJ2-3 | TRBV7-3 | - | CASSLNPAGVGDTQYF | TGTGCCAGCAGCTTAAATCCAGCGGGAGTGGGAGATACGCAGTATTTT
TRBD1 | TRBJ2-7 | TRBV6-5 | - | CASSLKQGYEQYF | TGTGCCAGCAGCCTAAAACAGGGGTACGAGCAGTACTTC
- | TRBJ2-7 | TRBV7-2 | - | CASSLGQASYEQYF | TGTGCCAGCAGCTTAGGCCAGGCTTCCTACGAGCAGTACTTC
- | TRBJ2-7 | TRBV13 | - | CASSSPPTNYEQYF | TGTGCCAGCAGCTCACCACCAACCAACTACGAGCAGTACTTC
TRBD2 | TRBJ2-1 | TRBV9 | few | CASSVGTSGSWDEQFF | TGTGCCAGCAGCGTAGGGACTAGCGGGAGCTGGGATGAGCAGTTCTTC
- | TRBJ1-2 | TRBV4-2 | few | CASSLTRRFNYGYTF | TGTGCCAGCAGCCTTACCCGGCGGTTTAACTATGGCTACACCTTC
TRBD1 | TRBJ2-2 | TRBV9 | - | CASSKQGASGELFF | TGTGCCAGCAGCAAACAGGGGGCGTCCGGGGAGCTGTTTTTT
TRBD2 | TRBJ2-1 | TRBV7-2 | few | CASTILAGVNEQFF | TGTGCCAGCACGATACTAGCGGGGGTTAATGAGCAGTTCTTC
TRBD2 | TRBJ2-5 | TRBV4-1 | - | CASSQDTSGLETQYF | TGCGCCAGCAGCCAAGATACTAGCGGGTTGGAGACCCAGTACTTC
- | TRBJ2-2 | TRBV4-1 | few | CASSPLTANTGELFF | TGCGCCAGCAGCCCACTCACAGCGAACACCGGGGAGCTGTTTTTT
- | TRBJ2-5 | TRBV18 | - | CASSPSGVGETQYF | TGTGCCAGCTCACCATCCGGGGTAGGAGAGACCCAGTACTTC
TRBD1 | TRBJ2-7 | TRBV15 | few | CATSKAPGQLGEQYF | TGTGCCACCAGCAAGGCCCCGGGACAGCTCGGCGAGCAGTACTTC
- | TRBJ1-4 | TRBV4-1 | few | CASSQVPGRPERAGDEKLFF | TGCGCCAGCAGCCAAGTGCCGGGCCGTCCTGAAAGGGCAGGGGATGAAAAACTGTTTTTT
- | TRBJ1-6 | TRBV30 | few | CAWSVGQNSPLHF | TGTGCCTGGAGTGTAGGGCAAAATTCACCCCTCCACTTT
TRBD1 | TRBJ2-7 | TRBV4-1 | - | CASSQDLRTGQYF | TGCGCCAGCAGCCAAGATTTGAGGACAGGCCAGTACTTC
TRBD2 | TRBJ2-3 | TRBV28 | few | CASSDPSGRPTDTQYF | TGTGCCAGCAGCGATCCTAGCGGGAGGCCCACAGATACGCAGTATTTT
TRBD1 | TRBJ1-2 | TRBV5-1 | - | CASSWGTGVNYGYTF | TGCGCCAGCAGCTGGGGGACAGGGGTTAACTATGGCTACACCTTC
- | TRBJ2-7 | TRBV4-1 | - | CASSQPIQSNEQYF | TGCGCCAGCAGCCAGCCCATTCAATCCAATGAGCAGTACTTC
- | TRBJ2-7 | TRBV18 | few | CASSPTRGALYEQYF | TGTGCCAGCTCACCTACCCGCGGGGCCCTATACGAGCAGTACTTC
- | TRBJ2-3 | TRBV11-1 | - | CASSFLAGGTQYF | TGTGCCAGCAGCTTCTTGGCCGGTGGGACGCAGTATTTT
TRBD1 | TRBJ2-1 | TRBV15 | few | CATSKTGATYNEQFF | TGTGCCACCAGTAAGACAGGGGCCACCTACAATGAGCAGTTCTTC
- | TRBJ2-2 | TRBV11-2 | - | CASSPIRDGELFF | TGTGCCAGCAGCCCCATCAGGGACGGGGAGCTGTTTTTT
- | TRBJ2-1 | TRBV7-2 | many | CASSLAQSSYNEQFF | TGTGCCAGCAGCTTAGCGCAGAGCTCCTACAATGAGCAGTTCTTC
- | TRBJ2-1 | TRBV6-5 | - | CASSAGTDYNEQFF | TGTGCCAGCAGTGCGGGGACAGACTACAATGAGCAGTTCTTC
- | TRBJ2-4 | TRBV7-8 | - | CASSAETLAKNIQYF | TGTGCCAGCAGCGCTGAAACACTAGCCAAAAACATTCAGTACTTC
- | TRBJ1-1 | TRBV10-3 | - | CAIRGPSEAFF | TGTGCCATCAGGGGGCCGAGTGAAGCTTTCTTT
- | TRBJ2-7 | TRBV7-2 | few | CASSSRGYYEQYF | TGTGCCAGCAGCTCCCGAGGTTACTACGAGCAGTACTTC
- | TRBJ1-1 | TRBV5-1 | - | CASSLAAGMNTEAFF | TGCGCCAGCAGCTTGGCCGCCGGGATGAACACTGAAGCTTTCTTT
- | TRBJ2-5 | TRBV6-6 | few | CASTYFATETQYF | TGTGCCAGCACCTACTTCGCTACAGAGACCCAGTACTTC
- | TRBJ1-2 | TRBV12-5 | few | CASGHGPAPLDYGYTF | TGTGCTAGTGGCCACGGGCCCGCACCCCTCGACTATGGCTACACCTTC
- | TRBJ1-2 | TRBV15 | - | CATSRATYGYTF | TGTGCCACCAGCAGAGCGACCTATGGCTACACCTTC
- | TRBJ1-1 | TRBV9 | - | CASSVGGGMNTEAFF | TGTGCCAGCAGCGTAGGTGGGGGTATGAACACTGAAGCTTTCTTT
- | TRBJ1-4 | TRBV7-2 | few | CASSLDPGWANEKLFF | TGTGCCAGCAGCTTAGACCCCGGGTGGGCCAATGAAAAACTGTTTTTT